The clone carrying this TCR beta chain was recorded many times. The sample belongs to a study of T cell repertoires in cytomegalovirus infection. In the study overall: In public TCR beta signatures, there were indications of both CMV infection and matching HLA type.

TCRdb fed the reads into MiXCR, producing one record per CDR3 protein. This sample has roughly 300,000 distinct CDR3 sequences, with about 25% found just once. This receptor was taken from a human donor in good health (CMV status not recorded). Some clones in this sample may be carry-over from other donors' samples. Sequences were obtained from PBMCs.

DNA of the CDR3: TGTGCCAGCAGCTTAGAGACGGCCGCAACTAATGAAAAACTGTTTTTT. Its protein is CASSLETAATNEKLFF. This chain joins TRBV7-6 and TRBJ1-4; D is undetermined. Trimming pared 1 base from V and 0 bases from J, leaving 9 bases between. The CDR3 consists of 16 residues. Germline V gene data show CDR1 as SGHVS and CDR2 as FNYEAQ. Full variable domain (missing parts from reference TRBV7-6 and TRBJ1-4): GAGVSQSPRYKVTKRGQDVALRCDPISGHVSLYWYRQALGQGPEFLTYFNYEAQQDKSGLPNDRFSAERPEGSISTLTIQRTEQRDSAMYRCASSLETAATNEKLFFGSGTQLSVL.